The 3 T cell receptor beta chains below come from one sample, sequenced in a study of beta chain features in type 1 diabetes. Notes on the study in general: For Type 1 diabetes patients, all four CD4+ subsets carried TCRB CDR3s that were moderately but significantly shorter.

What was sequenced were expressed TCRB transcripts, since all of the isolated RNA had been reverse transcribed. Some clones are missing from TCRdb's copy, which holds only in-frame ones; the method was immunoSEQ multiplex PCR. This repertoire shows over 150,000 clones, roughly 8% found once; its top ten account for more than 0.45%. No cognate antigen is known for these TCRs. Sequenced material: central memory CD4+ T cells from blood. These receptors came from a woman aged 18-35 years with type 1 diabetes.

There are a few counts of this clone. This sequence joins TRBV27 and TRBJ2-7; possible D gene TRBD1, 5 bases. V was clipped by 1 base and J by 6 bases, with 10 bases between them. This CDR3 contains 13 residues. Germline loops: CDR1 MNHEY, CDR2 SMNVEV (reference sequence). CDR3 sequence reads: CASSLYKGIEQYF. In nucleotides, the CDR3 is TGTGCCAGCAGTTTATATAAGGGGATCGAGCAGTACTTC.

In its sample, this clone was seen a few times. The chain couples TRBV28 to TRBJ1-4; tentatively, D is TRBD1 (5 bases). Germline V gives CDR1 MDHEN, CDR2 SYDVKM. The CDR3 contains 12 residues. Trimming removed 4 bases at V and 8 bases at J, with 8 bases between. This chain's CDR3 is CASSYNREKLFF. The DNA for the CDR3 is TGTGCCAGCAGTTACAACAGGGAAAAACTGTTTTTT. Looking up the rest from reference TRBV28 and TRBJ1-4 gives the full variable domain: DVKVTQSSRYLVKRTGEKVFLECVQDMDHENMFWYRQDPGLGLRLIYFSYDVKMKEKGDIPEGYSVSREKKERFSLILESASTNQTSMYLCASSYNREKLFFGSGTQLSVL.

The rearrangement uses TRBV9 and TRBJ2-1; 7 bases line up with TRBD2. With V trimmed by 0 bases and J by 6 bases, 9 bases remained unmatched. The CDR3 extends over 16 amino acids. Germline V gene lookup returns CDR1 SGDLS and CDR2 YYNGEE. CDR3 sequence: CASSVGGAGRGNEQFF. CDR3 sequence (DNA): TGTGCCAGCAGCGTAGGCGGAGCGGGAAGGGGCAATGAGCAGTTCTTC.